These T cell receptor beta chains were read from a single sample in a study of vaccination and CD4 T cells after COVID-19. These receptors have no known antigen. TCRdb fed the PCR reads into MiXCR, producing one record per CDR3 protein. The top ten clones hold roughly 10% of a sample with roughly 24,000 distinct CDR3 sequences, roughly 42% of them seen once. Material for sequencing was CD4+ T cells from blood, cultured in vitro. These receptors originate from a human donor who had recovered from COVID-19. Both conserved end residues are part of each CDR3. A D gene is named only where the DNA matches it firmly. Not all rows give a size; the values are once, few, many and, for expanded clones, a class.

CDR3: CASSYRDSNQPQHF
DNA: TGTGCCAGCAGTTACAGGGACAGCAATCAGCCCCAGCATTTT
J: TRBJ1-5
D: .
size: .
V: TRBV6-5

CDR3: CASSPQNRGLNTEAFF
DNA: TGTGCCAGCAGCCCGCAGAACAGGGGGTTGAACACTGAAGCTTTCTTT
J: TRBJ1-1
D: TRBD1
size: .
V: TRBV5-4

CDR3: CASSQGVFQPQHF
DNA: TGTGCCAGCAGCCAAGGGGTATTTCAGCCCCAGCATTTT
J: TRBJ1-5
D: .
size: .
V: TRBV14

CDR3: CASSGVPSGGSYTDTQYF
DNA: TGTGCCAGCAGTGGGGTCCCTAGCGGGGGATCTTACACAGATACGCAGTATTTT
J: TRBJ2-3
D: TRBD2
size: .
V: TRBV2

CDR3: CASSEAGTAAGAFF
DNA: TGTGCCAGCAGTGAAGCAGGGACAGCCGCTGGGGCTTTCTTT
J: TRBJ1-1
D: TRBD1
size: .
V: TRBV6-1

CDR3: CASSPGSVGNTIYF
DNA: TGTGCCAGCAGTCCTGGATCAGTTGGAAACACCATATATTTT
J: TRBJ1-3
D: .
size: few
V: TRBV6-2/TRBV6-3

CDR3: CASATQTDTDTQYF
DNA: TGTGCCAGCGCCACCCAGACAGACACAGATACGCAGTATTTT
J: TRBJ2-3
D: .
size: .
V: TRBV2

CDR3: CASSLTGPYGYTF
DNA: TGTGCCAGCAGCCTGACAGGGCCTTATGGCTACACCTTC
J: TRBJ1-2
D: TRBD1
size: few
V: TRBV28

CDR3: CASSSYPTGGWYGYTF
DNA: TGTGCCAGCAGTTCCTATCCGACAGGGGGATGGTATGGCTACACCTTC
J: TRBJ1-2
D: TRBD1
size: .
V: TRBV27

CDR3: CASSLGAGRVTEAFF
DNA: TGTGCCAGCAGCTTAGGGGCAGGGCGGGTCACTGAAGCTTTCTTT
J: TRBJ1-1
D: .
size: .
V: TRBV11-2

CDR3: CASSLVGVSSGANVLTF
DNA: TGTGCCAGCAGCTTAGTAGGGGTGAGCTCTGGGGCCAACGTCCTGACTTTC
J: TRBJ2-6
D: .
size: medium-sized
V: TRBV7-8

CDR3: CSARDWTGGYEQYF
DNA: TGCAGTGCTAGAGATTGGACAGGGGGCTACGAGCAGTACTTC
J: TRBJ2-7
D: TRBD1
size: .
V: TRBV20-1

CDR3: CSARSGPLGTQYF
DNA: TGCAGTGCTAGATCGGGACCCCTGGGGACCCAGTACTTC
J: TRBJ2-5
D: .
size: few
V: TRBV20-1

CDR3: CASGLGPKGQETQYF
DNA: TGTGCTAGTGGTTTGGGACCGAAGGGCCAAGAGACCCAGTACTTC
J: TRBJ2-5
D: .
size: .
V: TRBV12-5

CDR3: CASSSGGPRETQYF
DNA: TGCGCCAGCAGCTCCGGGGGCCCGAGAGAGACCCAGTACTTC
J: TRBJ2-5
D: .
size: few
V: TRBV5-1

CDR3: CASSLAGEVEGYTF
DNA: TGCGCCAGCAGCTTGGCAGGGGAGGTTGAAGGCTACACCTTC
J: TRBJ1-2
D: .
size: .
V: TRBV5-1

CDR3: CASSLSRISTDTQYF
DNA: TGTGCCAGCAGCTTATCGAGGATCTCCACAGATACGCAGTATTTT
J: TRBJ2-3
D: .
size: .
V: TRBV11-2

CDR3: CASSSPDRDPSSEQYF
DNA: TGTGCCAGCAGCTCACCCGACAGGGACCCTTCATCTGAGCAGTACTTC
J: TRBJ2-7
D: TRBD1
size: .
V: TRBV11-3

CDR3: CASSYRQGNYGYTF
DNA: TGTGCCAGCAGTTACAGGCAGGGAAACTATGGCTACACCTTC
J: TRBJ1-2
D: .
size: few
V: TRBV6-5

CDR3: CASNLAARDTYEQYF
DNA: TGTGCCAGCAACTTAGCAGCACGGGACACCTACGAGCAGTACTTC
J: TRBJ2-7
D: .
size: .
V: TRBV7-2

CDR3: CASSSRQGSGELFF
DNA: TGTGCCAGCAGCAGTCGACAGGGGTCCGGGGAGCTGTTTTTT
J: TRBJ2-2
D: TRBD1
size: .
V: TRBV11-2

CDR3: CASSIVSAGPEAFF
DNA: TGTGCCAGTAGTATAGTTTCCGCGGGACCTGAAGCTTTCTTT
J: TRBJ1-1
D: .
size: few
V: TRBV19

CDR3: CASSLRSAGGNTGELFF
DNA: TGCGCCAGCAGCTTGAGGTCAGCGGGAGGGAACACCGGGGAGCTGTTTTTT
J: TRBJ2-2
D: TRBD2
size: .
V: TRBV5-1

CDR3: CASSSGAFGHNYGYTF
DNA: TGTGCCAGCAGTTCCGGGGCGTTTGGCCATAACTATGGCTACACCTTC
J: TRBJ1-2
D: .
size: .
V: TRBV28

CDR3: CASSLGAGYGYTF
DNA: TGTGCCAGCAGCTTGGGGGCCGGCTATGGCTACACCTTC
J: TRBJ1-2
D: .
size: .
V: TRBV7-9

CDR3: CASSYLRTGFPKNIQYF
DNA: TGTGCCAGCAGTTACTTACGGACAGGGTTCCCCAAAAACATTCAGTACTTC
J: TRBJ2-4
D: TRBD1
size: .
V: TRBV6-5

CDR3: CASSTRTGSKRETQYF
DNA: TGTGCCAGTAGTACGAGGACAGGGTCCAAGCGAGAGACCCAGTACTTC
J: TRBJ2-5
D: TRBD1
size: .
V: TRBV19

CDR3: CTSHRAGTYNEQFF
DNA: TGCACCAGTCATCGGGCGGGTACCTACAATGAGCAGTTCTTC
J: TRBJ2-1
D: .
size: .
V: TRBV1

CDR3: CASSYLLAGGADTQYF
DNA: TGTGCCAGCAGTTATTTGCTAGCGGGAGGGGCAGATACGCAGTATTTT
J: TRBJ2-3
D: TRBD2
size: .
V: TRBV6-5

CDR3: CASSQEKFNRARGETQYF
DNA: TGTGCCAGCAGCCAAGAAAAGTTTAACAGGGCCAGAGGAGAGACCCAGTACTTC
J: TRBJ2-5
D: .
size: .
V: TRBV4-2

CDR3: CASSRVAGAPYEQYF
DNA: TGTGCCAGCAGTCGGGTAGCGGGGGCTCCCTACGAGCAGTACTTC
J: TRBJ2-7
D: TRBD2
size: few
V: TRBV27

CDR3: CASSYSTGPYEQYF
DNA: TGTGCCAGCAGTTACTCGACAGGCCCCTACGAGCAGTACTTC
J: TRBJ2-7
D: .
size: .
V: TRBV6-5

CDR3: CASRLAGSTDTQYF
DNA: TGTGCCAGCAGATTAGCGGGAAGCACAGATACGCAGTATTTT
J: TRBJ2-3
D: TRBD2
size: .
V: TRBV25-1

CDR3: CASSKACRDLEQFF
DNA: TGTGCCAGCAGCAAAGCGTGCAGGGACCTTGAGCAGTTCTTC
J: TRBJ2-1
D: .
size: .
V: TRBV21-1

CDR3: CASGTRGGQPQHF
DNA: TGTGCCAGCGGTACCAGGGGCGGGCAGCCCCAGCATTTT
J: TRBJ1-5
D: .
size: few
V: TRBV6-1

CDR3: CASKLAGQGDGYTF
DNA: TGTGCCAGTAAATTAGCGGGACAGGGGGATGGCTACACCTTC
J: TRBJ1-2
D: TRBD1
size: few
V: TRBV19

CDR3: CASGWADTQYF
DNA: TGTGCCAGTGGGTGGGCAGATACGCAGTATTTT
J: TRBJ2-3
D: .
size: few
V: TRBV19

CDR3: CASSLPGELFF
DNA: TGCGCCAGCAGCTTGCCCGGGGAGCTGTTTTTT
J: TRBJ2-2
D: .
size: .
V: TRBV5-1

CDR3: CATSSLTDGGYGYTF
DNA: TGTGCCACCAGCAGCCTCACCGACGGGGGCTATGGCTACACCTTC
J: TRBJ1-2
D: .
size: .
V: TRBV15

CDR3: CASTSEGAIDEQYF
DNA: TGTGCCAGCACTAGCGAGGGGGCCATCGACGAGCAGTACTTC
J: TRBJ2-7
D: .
size: .
V: TRBV28

CDR3: CASSLVTAYNEQFF
DNA: TGTGCCAGCAGCTTGGTAACAGCGTACAATGAGCAGTTCTTC
J: TRBJ2-1
D: .
size: .
V: TRBV7-9

CDR3: CASSTQGGDSPLHF
DNA: TGTGCCAGCAGCACGCAGGGTGGGGATTCACCCCTCCACTTT
J: TRBJ1-6
D: .
size: .
V: TRBV7-8

CDR3: CASSVQGANTGELFF
DNA: TGTGCCAGCAGCGTACAGGGGGCGAACACCGGGGAGCTGTTTTTT
J: TRBJ2-2
D: TRBD1
size: few
V: TRBV7-3

CDR3: CASSLEAGHYGYTF
DNA: TGTGCCAGCAGCTTGGAAGCAGGGCACTATGGCTACACCTTC
J: TRBJ1-2
D: .
size: .
V: TRBV5-8

CDR3: CASRFRDRLSEQYF
DNA: TGTGCCAGCAGATTCCGGGACAGGTTATCCGAGCAGTACTTC
J: TRBJ2-7
D: TRBD1
size: few
V: TRBV6-2/TRBV6-3

CDR3: CSGTPGAGSYEQYF
DNA: TGCAGCGGAACACCAGGGGCGGGATCCTACGAGCAGTACTTC
J: TRBJ2-7
D: .
size: .
V: TRBV29-1

CDR3: CASSQRGNYGYTF
DNA: TGTGCCAGCAGCCAGAGGGGTAACTATGGCTACACCTTC
J: TRBJ1-2
D: .
size: .
V: TRBV27

CDR3: CATTRGGVSYEQYF
DNA: TGTGCCACCACCCGGGGGGGGGTCTCCTACGAGCAGTACTTC
J: TRBJ2-7
D: TRBD2
size: few
V: TRBV6-1

CDR3: CASSPELATGELFF
DNA: TGTGCCAGCAGCCCGGAACTAGCAACCGGGGAGCTGTTTTTT
J: TRBJ2-2
D: .
size: few
V: TRBV5-4

CDR3: CSARDNGQGFYEQYF
DNA: TGCAGTGCTAGAGATAACGGACAGGGTTTCTACGAGCAGTACTTC
J: TRBJ2-7
D: TRBD1
size: few
V: TRBV20-1

CDR3: CAINRGLRETQYF
DNA: TGTGCCATCAACAGGGGGTTGCGGGAGACCCAGTACTTC
J: TRBJ2-5
D: TRBD1
size: .
V: TRBV10-3

CDR3: CSARDVGATYEQYF
DNA: TGCAGTGCTAGAGATGTGGGGGCAACCTACGAGCAGTACTTC
J: TRBJ2-7
D: .
size: .
V: TRBV20-1

CDR3: CASRRERKVDNYGYTF
DNA: TGTGCCAGTAGAAGGGAGCGGAAGGTCGATAACTATGGCTACACCTTC
J: TRBJ1-2
D: .
size: few
V: TRBV19

CDR3: CASSLRAYSNQPQHF
DNA: TGTGCCAGCAGCTTGAGGGCCTATAGCAATCAGCCCCAGCATTTT
J: TRBJ1-5
D: .
size: medium-sized
V: TRBV7-2

CDR3: CASSPRARESGYTF
DNA: TGTGCCAGCAGCCCAAGGGCCAGGGAGAGCGGCTACACCTTC
J: TRBJ1-2
D: .
size: .
V: TRBV3-1

CDR3: CASSLGQTKRSYNSPLHF
DNA: TGTGCCAGCAGTTTGGGGCAGACAAAGCGCTCCTATAATTCACCCCTCCACTTT
J: TRBJ1-6
D: .
size: .
V: TRBV27

CDR3: CASSLRLADTQYF
DNA: TGTGCCAGCAGCCTCAGACTCGCTGATACGCAGTATTTT
J: TRBJ2-3
D: .
size: few
V: TRBV7-2